This T cell receptor (beta chain) was obtained from a study of cytotoxic CD8 clonotypes in ibrutinib-treated CLL. CDR1 is MNHEY and CDR2 is SVGAGI in the germline V gene. CDR3 length: 16 amino acids. Between the trimmed V and J ends, which lost 0 bases and 2 bases, there was a span of 14 bases. Profiling relied on immunoSEQ multiplex PCR, and the TCRdb table lists in-frame clones only, not all of them. This table holds about 72,000 clones, around 84% found once. The chain links TRBV6-5 to TRBJ2-7, with D unresolved. This receptor was taken from a human donor with chronic lymphocytic leukemia. The input for sequencing was PBMCs, taken at disease progression, from a patient treated with ibrutinib. In DNA form, the CDR3 reads TGTGCCAGCAGTTACTCTTGGTCCTCGCGGACCTACGAGCAGTACTTC. Translated, it gives CASSYSWSSRTYEQYF.